This TCR beta chain was recorded in a study of blood T cell repertoires in COVID-19 (dated by TCRdb to between 2020 and 2021). For context, the study as a whole: Collaborator samples came from the United States, Italy and Spain and covered acute and convalescent phases of COVID-19. The material from the prospective study consisted of cDNA or gDNA derived from T cells, B-cell-depleted T cells, or PBMCs. The dataset comprised deeply sampled blood TCRbeta repertoires from subjects exposed to, actively infected with, or recovered from COVID-19. The repertoires were released in a freely available public database intended as a resource for research on the immune response to SARS-CoV-2. The samples were drawn from two sources: the first 160 participants of the ongoing ImmuneRACE study, and 1,200 or so subjects contributed by 6 global collaborators. Nearly every sample came with metadata listing a de-identified subject ID, COVID-19 status, age in years and sex. Where HLA class I and class II types were available, the types were taken from metadata supplied by the sample provider, not from assay-based typing.

In Seattle, one collaborating source enrolled patients while the infection was active and tracked those patients longitudinally over the course of disease. Whole blood was collected in K2EDTA tubes by collaborating institutions according to the institutions' own protocols. For TCRbeta analysis, collaborator samples were shipped as frozen whole blood, as isolated PBMCs, or as DNA extracted from either sample type. As to this clone: Its antigen is currently not known. No base-level quality is on record; no much larger clone is a single base apart.

The immunoSEQ Assay, a bias-controlled multiplex PCR, was used to amplify TCRbeta CDR3 regions from genomic DNA. On the study's bioinformatics: Nucleated cell counts per sample were estimated from amplification of reference gene primers within the assay. To quantify the absolute abundance of each unique TCRbeta CDR3 rearrangement, sequence reads were collapsed and filtered. For each sample, productive Simpson clonality was calculated as the square root of Simpson's diversity index across productive rearrangements. As stored in TCRdb, this immuneACCESS dataset retains in-frame rearrangements with V and J assigned. A fraction of the clones does not appear; measured against another copy, unresolved V genes explain less than half of the discrepancy, and the remainder lacks a known reason. The V and J calls and clone size were taken over from that table, and D and trimming were inferred from the DNA. Within this sample are 150,000 to 200,000 clones, with roughly 87% of them counted one time only. The ten largest clones take up around 8% of the sample.

The germline V gene (reference sequence) gives CDR1 as MNHEY and CDR2 as SMNVEV. The CDR3 holds 14 amino acids from the cysteine to the phenylalanine. The CDR3 DNA has 42 bases and is translated from base 1. Compared with germline, V lacks 5 bases and J lacks 4 bases; bases without a gene match: 8. What the work shows at the level of the full study, not this receptor alone: The amount of clinical and demographic metadata varied by source and participant and was provided uncurated.

The receptor's source is a woman between 65 and 79 years old with COVID-19, enrolled during active disease. Sample: peripheral blood. The V and J segments used are TRBV27 and TRBJ2-7, with 7 bases aligning to TRBD2. The CDR3 region reads CASSLRESGYEQYF. The DNA sequence is TGTGCCAGCAGTCTGCGGGAGTCGGGTTACGAGCAGTACTTC.